This T cell receptor beta chain was found in a study of cytomegalovirus exposure and HLA in healthy donors. Whole-study results and caveats: Researchers reported in a later analysis that common viral pathogens appeared linked to several top clusters. Indistinguishable V segments, including TRBV6-2 and TRBV6-3, were excluded. Analysis was carried out at a later point, and it linked a missense DCLRE1C variant to TCR beta V- and J-gene trimming. Analyses of presence/absence relied on an assumption of roughly uniform sequencing depth across donors.

A multiplex PCR was run with 60 Vbeta primers and 13 Jbeta primers. This table comes from immunoSEQ multiplex PCR, and its TCRdb copy is limited to in-frame clones, with some not included. Among about 250,000 clones listed, roughly two thirds were seen once. In germline, CDR1 is LNHDA, CDR2 SQIVND (reference sequence). V lost 3 bases and J 1 base, leaving 6 bases between the germline ends. The CDR3 length is 13 residues. This clone occurred a few times. The antigen remains undetermined. The sample contains more than one DNA sequence encoding this CDR3. The sequence was obtained from a female donor in good health and CMV-seronegative. This chain uses TRBV19 with TRBJ1-1; D gene uncertain. Sequenced input: PBMCs. CDR3 DNA sequence: TGTGCCAGTAGTATCAACAAGAACACTGAAGCTTTCTTT. This translates into CASSINKNTEAFF. The variable domain in full, completed from reference TRBV19 and TRBJ1-1, reads DGGITQSPKYLFRKEGQNVTLSCEQNLNHDAMYWYRQDPGQGLRLIYYSQIVNDFQKGDIAEGYSVSREKKESFPLTVTSAQKNPTAFYLCASSINKNTEAFFGQGTRLTVV.